This entry is about one T cell receptor (beta chain). The repertoire was sequenced with immunoSEQ multiplex PCR; TCRdb's copy has only in-frame clones and lacks some. The sample consists of approximately 280,000 clones, 86% of them appearing once. This record comes from a study of blood T cell repertoires in COVID-19. The germline V gene has CDR1 LGHNA and CDR2 YSLEER. This CDR3 is built from 16 residues. With 1 base clipped from V and 8 bases from J, the junction kept 10 bases outside the gene matches. The receptor's source is a woman aged 18-29 years who had recovered from COVID-19. The rearrangement joins TRBV4-3 to TRBJ1-4; 7 nucleotides line up with TRBD1. Sequenced material: PBMCs or T cells enriched from blood (not recorded which). As DNA, the CDR3 is TGCGCCAGCAGCCAAGGGACCAGGGGGGAAGGGGAAAAACTGTTTTTT. Residues: CASSQGTRGEGEKLFF.